Listed below are T cell receptor beta chains from one sample, sequenced in a study of OX40 agonist ivuxolimab in advanced cancers. Libraries were prepared by immunoSEQ multiplex PCR; TCRdb keeps only in-frame clonotypes and omits some of them. Among about 110,000 clones listed, roughly 90% were seen once. The specimen comprised CD4+ or CD8+ T cells sorted from blood, sampled in a trial of the OX40 agonist ivuxolimab. These receptors all come from an adult with an advanced solid tumor such as melanoma, head and neck, liver or kidney cancer. Each CDR3 is given with its conserved first and last residue. D genes are given only for firm matches. Where a row states a size, it is once, few, many or the class of an expanded clone; other rows omit it.

clone size: .; J gene: TRBJ1-1; D gene: .; V gene: TRBV2; CDR3 protein: CASIGNTEAFF; CDR3 DNA: TGTGCCAGCATCGGGAACACTGAAGCTTTCTTT
clone size: .; J gene: TRBJ1-1; D gene: .; V gene: TRBV7-2; CDR3 protein: CASSPRANTEAFF; CDR3 DNA: TGTGCCAGCAGCCCAAGGGCGAACACTGAAGCTTTCTTT
clone size: .; J gene: TRBJ2-5; D gene: .; V gene: TRBV12-5; CDR3 protein: CACLGQETQYF; CDR3 DNA: TGTGCTTGTCTAGGGCAGGAGACCCAGTACTTC
clone size: .; J gene: TRBJ2-5; D gene: TRBD1; V gene: TRBV5-8; CDR3 protein: CASSRDRIQETQYF; CDR3 DNA: TGTGCCAGCTCCCGGGACAGGATTCAAGAGACCCAGTACTTC
clone size: .; J gene: TRBJ1-6; D gene: TRBD1; V gene: TRBV7-2; CDR3 protein: CASSRPGQGSSPLHF; CDR3 DNA: TGTGCCAGCAGCAGACCGGGACAGGGGAGTTCACCCCTCCACTTT
clone size: .; J gene: TRBJ1-1; D gene: TRBD1; V gene: TRBV2; CDR3 protein: CASSEVQGGVWEAFF; CDR3 DNA: TGTGCCAGCAGTGAAGTCCAGGGGGGCGTATGGGAAGCTTTCTTT
clone size: .; J gene: TRBJ1-1; D gene: .; V gene: TRBV18; CDR3 protein: CASSPEAVMGGEAFF; CDR3 DNA: TGTGCCAGCTCTCCAGAGGCAGTGATGGGTGGTGAAGCTTTCTTT
clone size: .; J gene: TRBJ1-1; D gene: .; V gene: TRBV5-4; CDR3 protein: CASSPYGSEAFF; CDR3 DNA: TGTGCCAGCAGCCCGTATGGGAGTGAAGCTTTCTTT
clone size: .; J gene: TRBJ1-4; D gene: .; V gene: TRBV4-1; CDR3 protein: CASSQGWGRGEKLFF; CDR3 DNA: TGCGCCAGCAGCCAAGGTTGGGGGCGTGGCGAAAAACTGTTTTTT
clone size: medium-sized; J gene: TRBJ2-2; D gene: .; V gene: TRBV7-7; CDR3 protein: CASSLASDVNTGELFF; CDR3 DNA: TGTGCTAGCAGCTTAGCGTCCGACGTGAACACCGGGGAGCTGTTTTTT
clone size: .; J gene: TRBJ2-3; D gene: .; V gene: TRBV5-1; CDR3 protein: CASSLETDTQYF; CDR3 DNA: TGCGCCAGCAGCTTGGAAACAGATACGCAGTATTTT
clone size: .; J gene: TRBJ2-1; D gene: .; V gene: TRBV19; CDR3 protein: CASSISIGQSYNEQFF; CDR3 DNA: TGTGCCAGTAGTATCAGTATTGGGCAGTCCTACAATGAGCAGTTCTTC
clone size: .; J gene: TRBJ1-1; D gene: .; V gene: TRBV28; CDR3 protein: CASTDKNTEAFF; CDR3 DNA: TGTGCCAGCACTGACAAGAACACTGAAGCTTTCTTT
clone size: .; J gene: TRBJ2-5; D gene: TRBD1; V gene: TRBV5-4; CDR3 protein: CASSLATGGGQETQYF; CDR3 DNA: TGTGCCAGCAGCTTGGCAACAGGGGGCGGCCAAGAGACCCAGTACTTC
clone size: .; J gene: TRBJ2-3; D gene: .; V gene: TRBV7-2; CDR3 protein: CASSWGGAYGTDTQYF; CDR3 DNA: TGTGCCAGCAGCTGGGGGGGGGCGTATGGCACAGATACGCAGTATTTT
clone size: .; J gene: TRBJ1-1; D gene: TRBD1; V gene: TRBV5-4; CDR3 protein: CASSILTGGDTEAFF; CDR3 DNA: TGTGCCAGCAGCATACTTACAGGGGGGGACACTGAAGCTTTCTTT
clone size: .; J gene: TRBJ1-5; D gene: .; V gene: TRBV10-3; CDR3 protein: CAIRDYNQPQHF; CDR3 DNA: TGTGCCATCAGGGACTACAATCAGCCCCAGCATTTT
clone size: once; J gene: TRBJ1-3; D gene: TRBD1; V gene: TRBV11-2; CDR3 protein: CASSPRPPTGFGNTIYF; CDR3 DNA: TGTGCCAGCAGCCCCCGCCCACCGACAGGGTTTGGAAACACCATATATTTT
clone size: once; J gene: TRBJ1-3; D gene: .; V gene: TRBV27; CDR3 protein: CASSLGQGYSGNTIYF; CDR3 DNA: TGTGCCAGCAGTTTAGGTCAGGGTTACTCTGGAAACACCATATATTTT
clone size: .; J gene: TRBJ2-5; D gene: TRBD2; V gene: TRBV11-2; CDR3 protein: CASSQQGGETQYF; CDR3 DNA: TGTGCCAGCAGCCAGCAGGGAGGGGAGACCCAGTACTTC
clone size: .; J gene: TRBJ1-1; D gene: .; V gene: TRBV18; CDR3 protein: CASSPNSIDKAFF; CDR3 DNA: TGTGCCAGCTCACCGAACTCTATCGATAAAGCTTTCTTT
clone size: .; J gene: TRBJ1-2; D gene: TRBD1; V gene: TRBV7-2; CDR3 protein: CASSPRTGANYGYTF; CDR3 DNA: TGTGCCAGCAGCCCCCGGACAGGAGCTAACTATGGCTACACCTTC
clone size: .; J gene: TRBJ2-7; D gene: .; V gene: TRBV4-1; CDR3 protein: CASSQDRAGFSYEQYF; CDR3 DNA: TGCGCCAGCAGCCAAGACCGAGCGGGTTTCTCCTACGAGCAGTACTTC
clone size: .; J gene: TRBJ1-3; D gene: TRBD1; V gene: TRBV5-4; CDR3 protein: CASSPPRTGASGNTIYF; CDR3 DNA: TGTGCCAGCAGCCCACCAAGGACAGGCGCCTCTGGAAACACCATATATTTT
clone size: .; J gene: TRBJ1-1; D gene: TRBD1; V gene: TRBV27; CDR3 protein: CASSFRRTGGSTEAFF; CDR3 DNA: TGTGCCAGCAGTTTTCGAAGGACAGGGGGATCCACTGAAGCTTTCTTT
clone size: .; J gene: TRBJ1-2; D gene: TRBD1; V gene: TRBV27; CDR3 protein: CASSPYDRGTYGYTF; CDR3 DNA: TGTGCCAGCAGTCCCTATGACAGGGGTACCTATGGCTACACCTTC
clone size: once; J gene: TRBJ1-3; D gene: .; V gene: TRBV25-1; CDR3 protein: CASSRTQGPGNTIYF; CDR3 DNA: TGTGCCAGCAGTCGGACGCAGGGTCCTGGAAACACCATATATTTT
clone size: once; J gene: TRBJ2-2; D gene: .; V gene: TRBV6-5; CDR3 protein: CASSLRQANTGELFF; CDR3 DNA: TGTGCCAGCAGCCTGAGACAGGCGAACACCGGGGAGCTGTTTTTT
clone size: .; J gene: TRBJ2-1; D gene: .; V gene: TRBV21-1; CDR3 protein: CASSKAHYPYCFEQFF; CDR3 DNA: TGTGCCAGCAGCAAAGCGCACTACCCTTACTGCTTCGAGCAGTTCTTC
clone size: .; J gene: TRBJ2-1; D gene: TRBD1; V gene: TRBV7-3; CDR3 protein: CASAARGSYNEQFF; CDR3 DNA: TGTGCCAGCGCTGCCAGGGGGAGCTACAATGAGCAGTTCTTC
clone size: .; J gene: TRBJ2-7; D gene: .; V gene: TRBV18; CDR3 protein: CASSPPQGRASEQYF; CDR3 DNA: TGTGCCAGCTCACCACCACAAGGGCGAGCTTCCGAGCAGTACTTC
clone size: .; J gene: TRBJ2-2; D gene: .; V gene: TRBV5-1; CDR3 protein: CASSLLAGQGGELFF; CDR3 DNA: TGCGCCAGCAGCTTGTTGGCGGGGCAAGGCGGGGAGCTGTTTTTT
clone size: .; J gene: TRBJ2-7; D gene: TRBD1; V gene: TRBV7-6; CDR3 protein: CASSLTGQGYEQYF; CDR3 DNA: TGTGCCAGCAGCTTAACGGGACAGGGCTACGAGCAGTACTTC
clone size: .; J gene: TRBJ2-3; D gene: TRBD1; V gene: TRBV7-3; CDR3 protein: CASSQQAGQVVTDTQYF; CDR3 DNA: TGTGCCAGCAGCCAACAAGCCGGACAGGTCGTCACAGATACGCAGTATTTT
clone size: .; J gene: TRBJ2-7; D gene: .; V gene: TRBV10-3; CDR3 protein: CAIRAGTLILYEQYF; CDR3 DNA: TGTGCCATCAGAGCCGGGACATTGATTCTCTACGAGCAGTACTTC
clone size: .; J gene: TRBJ2-2; D gene: TRBD1; V gene: TRBV18; CDR3 protein: CASSPRVLQGAGTGELFF; CDR3 DNA: TGTGCCAGCTCACCACGTGTGCTACAGGGGGCCGGCACCGGGGAGCTGTTTTTT
clone size: .; J gene: TRBJ2-2; D gene: TRBD1; V gene: TRBV10-3; CDR3 protein: CATETELQGANTGELFF; CDR3 DNA: TGTGCCACCGAAACCGAACTACAGGGGGCTAACACCGGGGAGCTGTTTTTT
clone size: .; J gene: TRBJ1-2; D gene: .; V gene: TRBV14; CDR3 protein: CASSLQTQGSNYGYTF; CDR3 DNA: TGTGCCAGCAGCTTACAGACCCAGGGTTCTAACTATGGCTACACCTTC
clone size: once; J gene: TRBJ2-7; D gene: .; V gene: TRBV6-5; CDR3 protein: CASNGGVSEQYF; CDR3 DNA: TGTGCCAGCAACGGAGGGGTCAGCGAGCAGTACTTC
clone size: .; J gene: TRBJ1-1; D gene: .; V gene: TRBV28; CDR3 protein: CASSEALRVAFF; CDR3 DNA: TGTGCCAGCAGTGAGGCCCTCAGGGTAGCTTTCTTT
clone size: .; J gene: TRBJ1-3; D gene: .; V gene: TRBV5-6; CDR3 protein: CASSATSSGNTIYF; CDR3 DNA: TGTGCCAGCAGCGCAACAAGCTCTGGAAACACCATATATTTT
clone size: once; J gene: TRBJ2-2; D gene: .; V gene: TRBV5-4; CDR3 protein: CATISHGGKTGELFF; CDR3 DNA: TGTGCCACCATCTCCCATGGGGGGAAAACCGGGGAGCTGTTTTTT
clone size: .; J gene: TRBJ1-1; D gene: TRBD1; V gene: TRBV5-1; CDR3 protein: CASSLLGTGVLLAFF; CDR3 DNA: TGCGCCAGCAGCCTACTAGGGACAGGGGTTTTATTAGCTTTCTTT
clone size: .; J gene: TRBJ2-1; D gene: TRBD2; V gene: TRBV30; CDR3 protein: CAWSVGRRTSGLSYNEQFF; CDR3 DNA: TGTGCCTGGAGTGTGGGGAGGCGGACTAGCGGACTATCCTACAATGAGCAGTTCTTC
clone size: .; J gene: TRBJ2-5; D gene: .; V gene: TRBV18; CDR3 protein: CASSPFPGSLLETQYF; CDR3 DNA: TGTGCCAGCTCACCATTCCCAGGGTCGTTATTGGAGACCCAGTACTTC
clone size: .; J gene: TRBJ1-2; D gene: TRBD1; V gene: TRBV19; CDR3 protein: CASSPSGTGGNGYTF; CDR3 DNA: TGTGCCAGTAGTCCGTCCGGGACAGGGGGCAATGGCTACACCTTC
clone size: .; J gene: TRBJ1-5; D gene: .; V gene: TRBV30; CDR3 protein: CAWSVLSNQPQHF; CDR3 DNA: TGTGCCTGGAGTGTACTAAGCAATCAGCCCCAGCATTTT
clone size: once; J gene: TRBJ2-3; D gene: .; V gene: TRBV12-5; CDR3 protein: CASASGSTDTQYF; CDR3 DNA: TGTGCTAGTGCGAGCGGGAGCACAGATACGCAGTATTTT
clone size: once; J gene: TRBJ2-2; D gene: .; V gene: TRBV19; CDR3 protein: CASSMVAGELFF; CDR3 DNA: TGTGCCAGTAGTATGGTGGCCGGGGAGCTGTTTTTT
clone size: .; J gene: TRBJ2-5; D gene: TRBD1; V gene: TRBV28; CDR3 protein: CASSQAGTEETQYF; CDR3 DNA: TGTGCCAGCAGCCAAGCCGGGACAGAAGAGACCCAGTACTTC
clone size: .; J gene: TRBJ1-1; D gene: .; V gene: TRBV5-1; CDR3 protein: CASSLEGITEAFF; CDR3 DNA: TGCGCCAGCAGCTTGGAAGGGATCACTGAAGCTTTCTTT
clone size: once; J gene: TRBJ1-1; D gene: .; V gene: TRBV6-6; CDR3 protein: CASTRTTIAPEAFF; CDR3 DNA: TGTGCCAGCACCAGGACAACGATAGCTCCTGAAGCTTTCTTT
clone size: .; J gene: TRBJ1-4; D gene: .; V gene: TRBV9; CDR3 protein: CASSLQGTNEKLFF; CDR3 DNA: TGTGCCAGCAGTCTACAGGGTACTAATGAAAAACTGTTTTTT
clone size: .; J gene: TRBJ2-3; D gene: TRBD2; V gene: TRBV28; CDR3 protein: CASKEGTSGRDTQYF; CDR3 DNA: TGTGCCTCAAAGGAAGGGACTAGCGGGAGAGATACGCAGTATTTT